This section outlines one T cell receptor (beta chain) sequence together with its context. This receptor's antigen is unknown. Base quality data are lacking; no much larger clone is found one base away. Synthesis of TCR cDNA relied on 5'RACE template switching, a step that introduced a universal primer site along with unique molecular identifiers. Priming of cDNA synthesis was performed from both the TCR alpha and TCR beta constant segments. Two PCR steps were used to amplify libraries, with sample barcodes and sequencing adapters being added in the second step. Sequencing of libraries was performed on Illumina HiSeq 2500 (2x100 bp) or NovaSeq (2x150 bp). In the paper's pipeline: MIGEC handled demultiplexing of reads and collapsing into UMI consensus sequences, while MiXCR performed V(D)J alignment. Clonotypes responding to the vaccine were identified with edgeR on replicate PBMC samples, with the criteria of FDR below 0.01 and a log2 fold change above 5 up to day 15. Each bulk clonotype was labeled CD4 or CD8 based on which sequenced repertoire, CD4 or CD8, contained the clonotype at higher abundance. TCRdb reanalyzed the raw reads on its own, using fastp at Q25 for trimming and MiXCR for clone calling, and kept in-frame beta chains. For every CDR3 protein sequence, its rows merge into one entry that carries the most common genes and DNA. Here the V and J calls rest on TCRdb's processing, not on the authors' analysis. In all, the sample holds about 630,000 distinct CDR3 sequences, and approximately 13% of those were seen once. The ten largest clones add up to more than 12% of the sample.

The treatment or condition label for this specimen denotes: live attenuated yellow fever vaccine strain. Two biological replicates of bulk PBMCs were collected at each blood-draw timepoint. PBMCs were isolated from peripheral blood using a standard Ficoll-Paque protocol. TriZol was used to extract RNA from bulk PBMCs, CD4 and CD8 fractions, and dextramer-positive and dextramer-negative fractions. This specimen comes from a study of T cells after yellow fever vaccination (dated by TCRdb to between 2018 and 2021). For context, the study as a whole: The SMART-Seq v4 Ultra Low Input RNA kit was used to prepare libraries from fractions with low cell numbers. Two healthy male donors, one aged 18 to 30 and one aged 30 to 39 years, were included in the cohort. Bulk TCR alpha and beta repertoires were sequenced longitudinally to track T-cell clones before and after primary and booster YFV17D yellow fever vaccination. Blood samples were taken at several timepoints before and after primary and secondary immunization, and bulk PBMC replicates and cell subsets were isolated.

The study at large found these results: After the booster, most clones that had expanded after primary vaccination were detected again (nearly 98% of CD4 and more than 85% of CD8), suggesting broad maintenance of memory. Compared with the primary T-cell response, the secondary T-cell response was faster but weaker, reaching its peak on day 5 rather than on day 15. Computational filtering was required because FACS-sorted repertoires could contain abundant contaminating clonotypes from the bulk population. Because only two donors were included in the study, the extent to which the findings can be generalized is limited. A small fraction of clonotypes appeared in both the CD4 and CD8 compartments, likely as a result of convergent recombination.

This material consisted of PBMCs, taken on the day of the yellow fever booster vaccination. The TCR sequence derives from a man aged 30 to 45 who received the YFV17D yellow fever vaccine.

The CDR3 has the sequence CASTLGTYNEQFF. The DNA sequence is TGTGCCAGCACCCTAGGGACGTACAATGAGCAGTTCTTC. The chain uses TRBV7-2 and TRBJ2-1, with the D gene possibly TRBD1 or TRBD2, each one fitting 5 bases. Per the germline V gene, SGHTA is the CDR1 and FQGNSA is the CDR2. V sheds 7 bases and J sheds 4 bases, leaving 11 bases between their ends. Reading from cysteine to phenylalanine, the CDR3 counts 13 amino acids. The kept DNA is CDR3 alone, 39 bases in frame from the first base.